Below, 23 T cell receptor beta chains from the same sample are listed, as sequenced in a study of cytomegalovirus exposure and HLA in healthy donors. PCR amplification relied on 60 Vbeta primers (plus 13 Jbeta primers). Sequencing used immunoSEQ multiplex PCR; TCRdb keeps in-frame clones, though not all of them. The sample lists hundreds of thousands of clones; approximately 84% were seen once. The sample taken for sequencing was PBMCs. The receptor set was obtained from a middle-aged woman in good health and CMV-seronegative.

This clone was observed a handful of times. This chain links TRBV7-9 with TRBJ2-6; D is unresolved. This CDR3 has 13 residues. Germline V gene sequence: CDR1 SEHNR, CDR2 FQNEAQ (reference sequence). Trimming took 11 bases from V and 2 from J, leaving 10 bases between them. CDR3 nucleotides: TGTGCCGGCTGCACAGCTGGGGCCAACGTCCTGACTTTC. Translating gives CAGCTAGANVLTF.

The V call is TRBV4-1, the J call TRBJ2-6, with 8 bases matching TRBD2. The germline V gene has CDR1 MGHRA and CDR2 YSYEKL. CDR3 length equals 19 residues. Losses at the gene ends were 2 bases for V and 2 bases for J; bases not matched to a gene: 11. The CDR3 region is CASSQNPVGGGTGANVLTF. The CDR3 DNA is TGCGCCAGCAGCCAAAATCCCGTGGGCGGGGGGACTGGGGCCAACGTCCTGACTTTC.

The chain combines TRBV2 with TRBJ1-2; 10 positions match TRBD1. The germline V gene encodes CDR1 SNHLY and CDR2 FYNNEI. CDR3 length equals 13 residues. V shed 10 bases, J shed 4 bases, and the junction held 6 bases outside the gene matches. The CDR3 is CATTTGGFYGYTF. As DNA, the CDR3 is TGTGCCACCACGACAGGGGGCTTCTATGGCTACACCTTC. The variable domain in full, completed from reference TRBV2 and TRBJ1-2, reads EPEVTQTPSHQVTQMGQEVILRCVPISNHLYFYWYRQILGQKVEFLVSFYNNEISEKSEIFDDQFSVERPDGSNFTLKIRSTKLEDSAMYFCATTTGGFYGYTFGSGTRLTVV.

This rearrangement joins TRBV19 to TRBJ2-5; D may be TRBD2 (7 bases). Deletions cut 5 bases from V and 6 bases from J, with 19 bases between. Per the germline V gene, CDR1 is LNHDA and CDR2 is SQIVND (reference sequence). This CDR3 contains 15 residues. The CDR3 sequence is CASSSSWGGAKTQYF. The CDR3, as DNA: TGTGCCAGTAGTTCCTCATGGGGGGGCGCAAAGACCCAGTACTTC.

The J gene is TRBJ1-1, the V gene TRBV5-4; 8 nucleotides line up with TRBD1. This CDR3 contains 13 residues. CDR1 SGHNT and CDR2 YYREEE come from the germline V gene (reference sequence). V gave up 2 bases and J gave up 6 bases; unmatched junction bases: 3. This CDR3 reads CASSFGQGPEAFF. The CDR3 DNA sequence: TGTGCCAGCAGCTTTGGACAGGGCCCTGAAGCTTTCTTT. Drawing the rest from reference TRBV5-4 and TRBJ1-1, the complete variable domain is ETGVTQSPTHLIKTRGQQVTLRCSSQSGHNTVSWYQQALGQGPQFIFQYYREEENGRGNFPPRFSGLQFPNYSSELNVNALELDDSALYLCASSFGQGPEAFFGQGTRLTVV.

The CDR3: CASSIVLSSYQPQHF. The CDR3 DNA is TGTGCCAGTAGTATAGTTCTAAGTTCATATCAGCCCCAGCATTTT. The rearrangement uses TRBV19 and TRBJ1-5; D uncertain. The CDR3 is made up of 15 amino acids. CDR1 and CDR2 from the germline V gene are LNHDA and SQIVND (reference sequence). V was shortened by 1 base and J by 5 bases, with 12 bases between the two germline ends.

Here the CDR3 DNA reads TGTGCCAGCACCAAAAGGGGACAGGGGGGCCCTGGGGCCAACGTCCTGACTTTC. Translation: CASTKRGQGGPGANVLTF. This rearrangement joins TRBV2 to TRBJ2-6; 11 bases are shared with TRBD1. The CDR3 loop spans 18 amino acids. Germline V gene data show CDR1 as SNHLY and CDR2 as FYNNEI. The trim removed 7 bases at V and 2 bases at J, leaving 10 bases unmatched.

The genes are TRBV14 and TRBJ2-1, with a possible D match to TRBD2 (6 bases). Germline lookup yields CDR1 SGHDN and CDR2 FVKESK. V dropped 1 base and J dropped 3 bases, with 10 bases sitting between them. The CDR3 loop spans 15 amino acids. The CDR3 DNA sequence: TGTGCCAGCAGCCAAGGGGGACTCTTCTACAATGAGCAGTTCTTC. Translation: CASSQGGLFYNEQFF.

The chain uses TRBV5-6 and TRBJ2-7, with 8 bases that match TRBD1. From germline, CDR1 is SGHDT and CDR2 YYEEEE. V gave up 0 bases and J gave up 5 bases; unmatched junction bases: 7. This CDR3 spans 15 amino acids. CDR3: CASSLDPGGEDEQYF. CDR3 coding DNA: TGTGCCAGCAGCTTGGATCCAGGGGGCGAGGACGAGCAGTACTTC.

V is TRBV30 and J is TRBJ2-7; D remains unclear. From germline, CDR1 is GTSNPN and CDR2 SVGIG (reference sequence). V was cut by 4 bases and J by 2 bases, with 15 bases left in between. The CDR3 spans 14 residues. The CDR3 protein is CAWKSGRRTYEQYF. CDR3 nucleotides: TGTGCCTGGAAATCCGGTCGGCGGACCTACGAGCAGTACTTC.

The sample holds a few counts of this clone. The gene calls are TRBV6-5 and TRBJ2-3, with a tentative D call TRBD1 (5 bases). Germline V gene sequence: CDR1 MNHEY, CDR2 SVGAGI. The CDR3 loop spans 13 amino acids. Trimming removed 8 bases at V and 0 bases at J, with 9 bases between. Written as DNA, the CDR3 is TGTGCCAGCTGGGGCAGGAGCACAGATACGCAGTATTTT. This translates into CASWGRSTDTQYF.

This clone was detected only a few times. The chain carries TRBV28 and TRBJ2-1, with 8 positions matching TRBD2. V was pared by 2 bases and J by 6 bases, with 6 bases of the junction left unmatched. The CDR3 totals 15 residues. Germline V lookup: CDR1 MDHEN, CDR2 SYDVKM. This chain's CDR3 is CASSLISGLVNEQFF. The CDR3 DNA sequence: TGTGCCAGCAGTTTAATTTCGGGACTAGTCAATGAGCAGTTCTTC.

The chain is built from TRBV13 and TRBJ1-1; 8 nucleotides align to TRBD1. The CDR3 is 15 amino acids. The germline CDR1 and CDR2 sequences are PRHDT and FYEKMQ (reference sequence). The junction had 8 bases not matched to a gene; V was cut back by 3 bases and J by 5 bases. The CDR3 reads CASSFLTGGWTEAFF. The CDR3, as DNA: TGTGCCAGCAGCTTTCTAACAGGGGGGTGGACTGAAGCTTTCTTT.

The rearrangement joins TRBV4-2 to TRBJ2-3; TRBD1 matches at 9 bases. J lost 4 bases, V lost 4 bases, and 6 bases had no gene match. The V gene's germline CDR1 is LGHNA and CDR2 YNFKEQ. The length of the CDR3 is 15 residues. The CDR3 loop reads CASSPGQGFSDTQYF. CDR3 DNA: TGTGCCAGCAGCCCGGGACAGGGTTTTTCAGATACGCAGTATTTT.

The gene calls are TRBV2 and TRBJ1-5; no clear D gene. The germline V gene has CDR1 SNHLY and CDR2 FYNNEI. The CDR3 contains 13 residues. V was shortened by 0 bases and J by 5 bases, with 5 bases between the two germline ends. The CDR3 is CASSEAGDQPQHF. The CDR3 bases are TGTGCCAGCAGTGAAGCGGGAGATCAGCCCCAGCATTTT.

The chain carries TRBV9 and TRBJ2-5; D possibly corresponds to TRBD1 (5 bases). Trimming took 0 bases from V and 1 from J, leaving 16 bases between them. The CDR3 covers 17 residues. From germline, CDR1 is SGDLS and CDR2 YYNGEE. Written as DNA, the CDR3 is TGTGCCAGCAGCGTAGATGGGTGGGGCCCCGGCCAAGAGACCCAGTACTTC. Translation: CASSVDGWGPGQETQYF.

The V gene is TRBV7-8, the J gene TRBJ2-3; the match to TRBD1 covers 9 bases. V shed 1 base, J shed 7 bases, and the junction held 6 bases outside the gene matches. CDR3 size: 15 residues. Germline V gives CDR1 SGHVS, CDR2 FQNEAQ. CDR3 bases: TGTGCCAGCAGCTTAGGGGACAGGGCCATATATACGCAGTATTTT. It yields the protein CASSLGDRAIYTQYF.

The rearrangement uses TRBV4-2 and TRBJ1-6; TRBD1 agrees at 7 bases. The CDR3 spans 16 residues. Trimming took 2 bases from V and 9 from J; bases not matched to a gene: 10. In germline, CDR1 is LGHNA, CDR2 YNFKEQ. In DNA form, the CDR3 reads TGTGCCAGCAGCCAACCAACGCAGGGGGGTGGTTCACCCCTCCACTTT. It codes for CASSQPTQGGGSPLHF.

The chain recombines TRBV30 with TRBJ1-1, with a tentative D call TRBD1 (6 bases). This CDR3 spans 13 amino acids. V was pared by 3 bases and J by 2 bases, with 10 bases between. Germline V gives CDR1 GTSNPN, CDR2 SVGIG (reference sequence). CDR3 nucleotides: TGTGCCTGGAGCCAGGGGAGAAACACTGAAGCTTTCTTT. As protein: CAWSQGRNTEAFF.

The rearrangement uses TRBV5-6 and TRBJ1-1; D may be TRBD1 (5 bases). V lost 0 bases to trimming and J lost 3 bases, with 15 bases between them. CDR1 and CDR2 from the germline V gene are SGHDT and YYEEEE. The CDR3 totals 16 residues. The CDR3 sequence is CASSLDGNRRHTEAFF. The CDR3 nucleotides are TGTGCCAGCAGCTTGGATGGGAACAGGCGCCACACTGAAGCTTTCTTT.

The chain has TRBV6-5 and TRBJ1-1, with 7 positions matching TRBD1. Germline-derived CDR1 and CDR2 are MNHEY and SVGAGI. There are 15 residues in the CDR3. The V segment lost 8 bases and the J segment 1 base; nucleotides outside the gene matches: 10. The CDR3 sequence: CASPPTGRGNTEAFF. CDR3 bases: TGTGCCAGCCCTCCGACAGGGCGAGGGAACACTGAAGCTTTCTTT.

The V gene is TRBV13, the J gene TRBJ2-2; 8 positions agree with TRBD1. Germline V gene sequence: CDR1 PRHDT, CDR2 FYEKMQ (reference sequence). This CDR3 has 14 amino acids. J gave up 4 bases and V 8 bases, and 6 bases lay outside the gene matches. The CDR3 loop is CASYHRGSTGELFF. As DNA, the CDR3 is TGTGCCAGCTACCACAGGGGGAGCACCGGGGAGCTGTTTTTT.

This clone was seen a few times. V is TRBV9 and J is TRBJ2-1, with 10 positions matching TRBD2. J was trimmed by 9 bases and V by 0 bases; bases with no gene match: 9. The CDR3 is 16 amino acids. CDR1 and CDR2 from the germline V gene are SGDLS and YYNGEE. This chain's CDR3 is CASSVGGAGGLGEQFF. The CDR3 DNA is TGTGCCAGCAGCGTAGGAGGAGCGGGGGGGTTGGGTGAGCAGTTCTTC.